The 17 T cell receptor beta chains listed next were all sequenced from one sample in a study of untreated major depressive disorder. Sequenced by immunoSEQ multiplex PCR; TCRdb stores in-frame clones only, minus some. The top ten clones hold 0.25% to 0.35% of a sample with about 21,000 clones, around 93% of them seen once. Sequencing was done on a sample of CD4+ T cells from PBMCs. The receptors here all came from a man in his thirties or forties in good health.

This chain connects TRBV11-1 to TRBJ2-5, with D unresolved. Germline V gives CDR1 SGHAT, CDR2 FQDESV (reference sequence). Trimming pared 3 bases from V and 1 base from J, leaving 9 bases between. The CDR3 runs to 14 residues. CDR3 DNA sequence: TGTGCCAGCAGCTTCTTAGCCGGCCAAGAGACCCAGTACTTC. Translating gives CASSFLAGQETQYF.

V is TRBV18 and J is TRBJ1-2; D unresolved. Trimming cost V 3 bases and J 4 bases, with 6 bases left between them. The germline CDR1 and CDR2 sequences are KGHSH and LQKENI. This CDR3 spans 12 amino acids. The CDR3 loop is CASSPWSYGYTF. The DNA of the CDR3 is TGTGCCAGCTCACCGTGGAGCTATGGCTACACCTTC. The full variable domain, in which reference TRBV18 and TRBJ1-2 provide the parts outside the CDR3, is NAGVMQNPRHLVRRRGQEARLRCSPMKGHSHVYWYRQLPEEGLKFMVYLQKENIIDESGMPKERFSAEFPKEGPSILRIQQVVRGDSAAYFCASSPWSYGYTFGSGTRLTVV.

V and J are TRBV18 and TRBJ1-2, with a tentative D call TRBD1 (6 bases). V was shortened by 5 bases and J by 4 bases, with 14 bases between the two germline ends. Germline loops: CDR1 KGHSH, CDR2 LQKENI. This CDR3 is 14 amino acids long. This CDR3 reads CASSVSAGAYGYTF. The CDR3 DNA is TGTGCCAGCTCAGTCTCCGCAGGGGCCTATGGCTACACCTTC.

V and J are TRBV4-3 and TRBJ2-3, with 11 bases that match TRBD1. The CDR3 spans 16 residues. V shed 3 bases and J 2 bases; nucleotides not matched to a gene: 4. Germline CDR1 reads LGHNA; CDR2 reads YSLEER. CDR3 sequence (DNA): TGCGCCAGCAGCCAGGTTGGACAGGGGGCCACAGATACGCAGTATTTT. This translates into CASSQVGQGATDTQYF.

V and J are TRBV4-3 and TRBJ2-7; 9 nucleotides match TRBD1. CDR1 is LGHNA, CDR2 YSLEER, per germline. Trimming removed 4 bases from V and 3 bases from J; junction bases left unmatched: 7. The CDR3 consists of 15 residues. CDR3 DNA: TGCGCCAGCAGCCGATTACAGGGGGCGGTCTACGAGCAGTACTTC. Its translation: CASSRLQGAVYEQYF.

This clone was seen once. J is TRBJ2-7 and V is TRBV30; TRBD1 aligns across 10 bases. Trimming at V came to 5 bases and at J to 8 bases, leaving 12 bases not matched to a gene. Germline CDR1 GTSNPN, CDR2 SVGIG (reference sequence). The CDR3 has 14 amino acids. The CDR3 nucleotides are TGTGCCTGGGACAGGGGGCTGAGAACTACGAAGCAGTACTTC. This codes for CAWDRGLRTTKQYF.

The chain carries TRBV4-2 and TRBJ1-1; D unclear. The CDR3 length is 13 residues. Trimming left V 6 bases short and J 2 bases short, with 10 bases between. The V gene's germline CDR1 is LGHNA and CDR2 YNFKEQ. The CDR3, as DNA: TGTGCCAGCAGGGGCGACCGCAACACTGAAGCTTTCTTT. Translating it yields CASRGDRNTEAFF.

This rearrangement joins TRBV5-4 to TRBJ2-5; 9 bases fit TRBD1. V shed 4 bases and J 6 bases; nucleotides not matched to a gene: 10. CDR1 SGHNT and CDR2 YYREEE come from the germline V gene (reference sequence). The CDR3 runs to 15 residues. The CDR3 protein is CASSNQPDRGQTQYF. The CDR3 nucleotides are TGTGCCAGCAGCAACCAACCGGACAGGGGACAGACCCAGTACTTC.

The gene calls are TRBV18 and TRBJ2-3; 8 bases are shared with TRBD1. V trimming: 5 bases; J trimming: 4 bases; junction bases outside the gene matches: 11. The germline CDR1 and CDR2 sequences are KGHSH and LQKENI. This CDR3 comprises 16 residues. The CDR3 DNA sequence: TGTGCCAGCTCATCAACCGGGACAGGTGGGCCAGATACGCAGTATTTT. As protein: CASSSTGTGGPDTQYF.

The chain carries TRBV27 and TRBJ2-1, with 12 bases fitting TRBD2. The CDR3 loop spans 18 amino acids. Germline CDR1 is MNHEY and CDR2 is SMNVEV (reference sequence). V trimming: 2 bases; J trimming: 6 bases; junction bases outside the gene matches: 11. CDR3 sequence (DNA): TGTGCCAGCAGTTTACGACTAGCGGGAGCGTTCGGAATCAATGAGCAGTTCTTC. It encodes CASSLRLAGAFGINEQFF.

CDR3 nucleotide sequence: TGCAGCGTTGAATCGGGACAGACAAACACCGGGGAGCTGTTTTTT. Translation: CSVESGQTNTGELFF. The chain is built from TRBV29-1 and TRBJ2-2; 7 nucleotides align to TRBD1. Germline assignment: CDR1 SQVTM and CDR2 ANQGSEA. The CDR3 runs to 15 residues. V shed 2 bases, J shed 2 bases, and the junction held 5 bases outside the gene matches.

The chain links TRBV4-2 to TRBJ1-2; 11 nucleotides match TRBD1. CDR1 is LGHNA, CDR2 YNFKEQ, per germline. This CDR3 is 19 amino acids long. Trimming took 5 bases from V and 5 from J; bases not matched to a gene: 19. CDR3 amino acids: CASSTEQGDRGELGYGYTF. DNA of the CDR3: TGTGCCAGCAGCACAGAACAGGGGGACAGGGGGGAATTGGGTTATGGCTACACCTTC.

The gene calls are TRBV30 and TRBJ1-2; 8 bases map to TRBD1. J gave up 0 bases and V 5 bases, and 5 bases lay outside the gene matches. This CDR3 region has 14 residues. Germline assignment: CDR1 GTSNPN and CDR2 SVGIG (reference sequence). The CDR3 sequence: CAWGVQGANYGYTF. The CDR3 nucleotides are TGTGCCTGGGGGGTACAGGGGGCTAACTATGGCTACACCTTC.

J is TRBJ2-4 and V is TRBV5-6, with D tentatively TRBD2 (6 bases). The germline V gene encodes CDR1 SGHDT and CDR2 YYEEEE. The CDR3 has 17 residues. The germline V and J ends were trimmed by 4 bases and 0 bases, with 17 bases remaining between them. The CDR3 DNA reads as TGTGCCAGCAGCCGAGGAGGGGAGTTGGGAGCCAAAAACATTCAGTACTTC. Translating it yields CASSRGGELGAKNIQYF.

The chain links TRBV5-1 to TRBJ1-5; 9 nucleotides align to TRBD1. V was clipped by 4 bases and J by 4 bases; unmatched bases: 3. Germline CDR1 reads SGHRS; CDR2 reads YFSETQ. This CDR3 contains 14 residues. Here the CDR3 reads CASSTGTGNQPQHF. The CDR3 region has the DNA TGCGCCAGCAGCACTGGGACAGGGAATCAGCCCCAGCATTTT.

In its sample, this clone was seen once. V gene TRBV29-1 combines with J gene TRBJ2-3; no clear D gene. V was trimmed by 3 bases and J by 0 bases, leaving 10 bases between them. Germline V lookup: CDR1 SQVTM, CDR2 ANQGSEA. The CDR3 spans 14 residues. The CDR3 loop is CSVEESTSTDTQYF. As DNA, the CDR3 is TGCAGCGTTGAGGAGTCGACTAGCACAGATACGCAGTATTTT.

This sequence joins TRBV25-1 and TRBJ1-2; 9 positions match TRBD1. Per the germline V gene, CDR1 is MGHDK and CDR2 is SYGVNS. V dropped 1 base and J dropped 4; count of bases not matched to a gene: 4. This CDR3 region has 15 residues. In nucleotides, the CDR3 is TGTGCCAGCAGTGAATTACAGGGGGCAGGCTATGGCTACACCTTC. This translates into CASSELQGAGYGYTF.